These 6 T cell receptor beta chains came from one sample sequenced in a study of T-cell memory formation after mild COVID-19. MiXCR, run by TCRdb on the 5' RACE reads, gives a single entry per CDR3 protein. The sample gives over 95,000 distinct CDR3 sequences, approximately 21% of which show up once; about 38% is in the top ten. The sequenced sample was PBMCs or a T cell subset sorted from them (not recorded which). The receptors come from a man aged 18 to 30 who had mild COVID-19 (a few samples of this study predate the infection). Cell type and time point are not known.

This clonotype was detected only a few times. The chain has TRBV4-2 and TRBJ2-2; D is unresolved. Trimming cost V 4 bases and J 5 bases, with 5 bases left between them. Germline CDR1 reads LGHNA; CDR2 reads YNFKEQ. This CDR3 is 12 amino acids long. The CDR3 loop is CASSPYTGELFF. CDR3 sequence (DNA): TGTGCCAGCAGCCCTTATACCGGGGAGCTGTTTTTT.

This clonotype was detected many times. This sequence joins TRBV4-1 and TRBJ2-7, with D perhaps TRBD1 (5 bases). The V and J ends lost 3 bases and 3 bases respectively, with 6 bases between them. The CDR3 consists of 12 residues. Per germline, CDR1 MGHRA and CDR2 YSYEKL. The CDR3 bases are TGCGCCAGCAGCCATGACAGCTACGAGCAGTACTTC. It codes for CASSHDSYEQYF.

This chain links TRBV6-5 with TRBJ1-2; D might be TRBD1 (6 bases). Germline V lookup: CDR1 MNHEY, CDR2 SVGAGI. This CDR3 contains 14 residues. V lost 6 bases, J lost 1 base, and 12 bases lay in between. CDR3 DNA sequence: TGTGCCAGCAGAGATAACAGGGTTAACTATGGCTACACCTTC. Its protein is CASRDNRVNYGYTF.

This clonotype appeared a few times. This chain connects TRBV7-9 to TRBJ1-1; D is ambiguous. The CDR3 is 14 amino acids. Per the germline V gene, CDR1 is SEHNR and CDR2 is FQNEAQ (reference sequence). Trimming took 1 base from V and 1 from J, leaving 7 bases between them. CDR3 nucleotide sequence: TGTGCCAGCAGCTTAGATGTGGAGAACACTGAAGCTTTCTTT. This codes for CASSLDVENTEAFF.

The V gene is TRBV6-6, the J gene TRBJ1-1; 7 bases are a match to TRBD1. This CDR3 has 15 residues. V lost 6 bases and J lost 2; bases outside the gene matches: 9. Germline V gene sequence: CDR1 MNHNY, CDR2 SVGAGI (reference sequence). CDR3 loop: CASRKRAGGNTEAFF. The CDR3 region has the DNA TGTGCCAGCAGAAAGAGGGCAGGGGGTAACACTGAAGCTTTCTTT.

This clonotype was recorded a few times. The chain links TRBV12-3 or TRBV12-4 to TRBJ2-7; D gene uncertain. V was pared by 6 bases and J by 3 bases, with 18 bases between. This CDR3 has 15 amino acids. The CDR3 reads CASSAGPPIIYEQYF. The CDR3 DNA reads as TGTGCCAGCAGCGCCGGGCCTCCCATTATCTACGAGCAGTACTTC.